These 17 T cell receptor beta chains were all obtained from the same sample, sequenced in a study of blood T cell repertoires in COVID-19. The repertoire was sequenced with immunoSEQ multiplex PCR; TCRdb's copy has only in-frame clones and lacks some. Of around 620,000 clones listed, 85% to 90% are singletons. Sample: peripheral blood. The receptors were gathered from a woman aged 18-29 years with acute or convalescent COVID-19.

V usage is TRBV10-3 and J usage is TRBJ1-1; tentative D call: TRBD1 (6 bases). The V gene lost 4 bases and the J gene lost 9 bases, with 15 bases spanning the gap. CDR3 length: 13 residues. CDR1 is ENHRY and CDR2 is SYGVKD in the germline V gene. DNA of the CDR3: TGTGCCATCAGTGCGGCAGGGGTTCCCCAAGCTTTCTTT. Translating gives CAISAAGVPQAFF.

J is TRBJ1-6 and V is TRBV7-2, with a weak D call TRBD1 (5 bases). This CDR3 is built from 15 residues. V lost 5 bases, J lost 9 bases, and 17 bases lay in between. CDR1 and CDR2 from the germline V gene are SGHTA and FQGNSA. The CDR3: CASSPGTPGVSPLHF. The CDR3 bases are TGTGCCAGCAGCCCCGGGACTCCTGGAGTTTCACCCCTCCACTTT. Full variable domain (remainder filled in from reference TRBV7-2 and TRBJ1-6): GAGVSQSPSNKVTEKGKDVELRCDPISGHTALYWYRQSLGQGLEFLIYFQGNSAPDKSGLPSDRFSAERTGGSVSTLTIQRTQQEDSAVYLCASSPGTPGVSPLHFGNGTRLTVT.

The J gene is TRBJ2-2, the V gene TRBV18; 8 nucleotides match TRBD1. In germline, CDR1 is KGHSH, CDR2 LQKENI. The trim removed 2 bases at V and 0 bases at J, leaving 5 bases unmatched. The CDR3 is 17 amino acids. The CDR3 region has the DNA TGTGCCAGCTCACCAGCCGACAGGGGAACGAACACCGGGGAGCTGTTTTTT. Translated: CASSPADRGTNTGELFF.

CDR3 DNA: TGTGCCAGCAGCCCCCTGAGGGGGGGTACAGATACGCAGTATTTT. Translating it yields CASSPLRGGTDTQYF. The V call is TRBV7-3, the J call TRBJ2-3, with a tentative D call TRBD2 (7 bases). The CDR3 length is 15 residues. Trimming removed 5 bases from V and 3 bases from J, with 15 bases in between. Germline V gives CDR1 SGHTA, CDR2 FQGTGA.

The chain combines TRBV10-3 with TRBJ1-5; D possibly corresponds to TRBD1 (5 bases). The CDR3 extends over 13 amino acids. Germline V gene lookup returns CDR1 ENHRY and CDR2 SYGVKD. V lost 6 bases and J 4 bases, leaving 10 bases between the germline ends. CDR3 sequence reads: CAIRATENQPQHF. In nucleotides, the CDR3 is TGTGCCATCAGAGCGACAGAAAATCAGCCCCAGCATTTT.

The chain carries TRBV6-1 and TRBJ2-7; D is possibly TRBD1 (5 bases). Trimming stripped 3 bases from V and 0 bases from J, with 9 bases between. The CDR3 sequence is 14 residues long. CDR1 is MNHNS and CDR2 is SASEGT in the germline V gene. CDR3 DNA sequence: TGTGCCAGCAGTGATCAGGGCCACTCCTACGAGCAGTACTTC. This encodes CASSDQGHSYEQYF.

The chain employs TRBV6-5 and TRBJ1-2, with a weak D call TRBD1 (5 bases). The ends were cut back, 6 bases at V and 4 bases at J, with 9 bases in the middle. The CDR3 covers 12 residues. The germline CDR1 and CDR2 sequences are MNHEY and SVGAGI. CDR3 in amino acids: CASSGGSYGYTF. DNA for the CDR3: TGTGCCAGCAGCGGGGGGAGCTATGGCTACACCTTC.

J is TRBJ1-4 and V is TRBV27; D call uncertain. Germline V CDR1 and CDR2: MNHEY, SMNVEV (reference sequence). V was clipped by 7 bases and J by 3 bases, with 15 bases between them. The CDR3 is 15 residues long. The CDR3, as DNA: TGTGCCAGCACATTGAGCGGGGTGCCTAATGAAAAACTGTTTTTT. It translates to CASTLSGVPNEKLFF.

The chain uses TRBV9 and TRBJ2-7, with D possibly being TRBD2 (5 bases). With 0 bases removed from V and 1 base from J, the gap between germline ends came to 11 bases. Looked up from germline, CDR1 is SGDLS and CDR2 is YYNGEE. The CDR3 totals 15 residues. The CDR3 bases are TGTGCCAGCAGCGTAGGAGGACTCGCATCCTACGAGCAGTACTTC. Its translation is CASSVGGLASYEQYF. Supplemented by reference TRBV9 and TRBJ2-7, the full variable domain reads DSGVTQTPKHLITATGQRVTLRCSPRSGDLSVYWYQQSLDQGLQFLIQYYNGEERAKGNILERFSAQQFPDLHSELNLSSLELGDSALYFCASSVGGLASYEQYFGPGTRLTVT.

V is TRBV2 and J is TRBJ1-2, with 8 nucleotides matching TRBD1. With V trimmed by 7 bases and J by 5 bases, 3 bases remained unmatched. The CDR3 runs to 12 residues. Germline CDR1 is SNHLY and CDR2 is FYNNEI. The CDR3 region has the DNA TGTGCCAGCACCCGGACAGGGTATGGCTACACCTTC. It yields the protein CASTRTGYGYTF.

This clone was recorded once. The chain joins TRBV12-2 to TRBJ1-2; the table's D call, TRBD1, has no DNA check behind it. TRBV12-2 is assigned pseudogene status. The CDR3 has 15 residues. The CDR3 sequence: CASRPPQGPNYGYTF. For the CDR3, the DNA is TGTGCAAGTCGCCCACCACAGGGACCTAACTATGGCTACACCTTC.

This clone has only a few counts. The V and J genes are TRBV5-1 and TRBJ1-2, with TRBD1 matching 9 bases. From germline, CDR1 is SGHRS and CDR2 YFSETQ. V was pared by 8 bases and J by 0 bases, with 8 bases of the junction left unmatched. The CDR3 runs 15 residues. CDR3: CASMTGGYSNYGYTF. The CDR3 nucleotides are TGCGCCAGTATGACAGGGGGATATTCTAACTATGGCTACACCTTC. Full variable domain (outside the CDR3, taken from reference TRBV5-1 and TRBJ1-2): KAGVTQTPRYLIKTRGQQVTLSCSPISGHRSVSWYQQTPGQGLQFLFEYFSETQRNKGNFPGRFSGRQFSNSRSEMNVSTLELGDSALYLCASMTGGYSNYGYTFGSGTRLTVV.

V gene TRBV6-1 combines with J gene TRBJ1-6; tentatively, D is TRBD1 (6 bases). This CDR3 region has 17 residues. Trimming shortened V by 2 bases and J by 10 bases, and 21 bases separated the two germline ends. Germline V gene lookup returns CDR1 MNHNS and CDR2 SASEGT. The CDR3 loop reads CASSERPPGAVGSPLHF. The CDR3 DNA reads TGTGCCAGCAGTGAAAGGCCCCCAGGGGCGGTAGGGTCACCCCTCCACTTT.

The rearrangement uses TRBV19 and TRBJ1-1, with 11 bases matching TRBD1. Trimming at V came to 3 bases and at J to 5 bases, leaving 8 bases not matched to a gene. CDR1 and CDR2 (germline): LNHDA, SQIVND (reference sequence). The CDR3 consists of 16 residues. In DNA, the CDR3 is TGTGCCAGTAGTATGGCCGGGACAGGGGGAGGGACTGAAGCTTTCTTT. Residues: CASSMAGTGGGTEAFF.

The rearrangement joins TRBV10-3 to TRBJ2-3, with 7 bases fitting TRBD2. Germline lookup yields CDR1 ENHRY and CDR2 SYGVKD. CDR3 length equals 14 residues. V shed 7 bases and J 2 bases; nucleotides not matched to a gene: 6. The CDR3 reads CAIKVLADTDTQYF. CDR3 nucleotides: TGTGCCATCAAGGTCCTAGCGGACACAGATACGCAGTATTTT.

The rearrangement joins TRBV28 to TRBJ2-7, with TRBD1 identical over 9 bases. With V trimmed by 1 base and J by 9 bases, 16 bases remained unmatched. Germline CDR1 is MDHEN and CDR2 is SYDVKM. This CDR3 comprises 17 residues. CDR3 sequence reads: CASSLYTTQGTGIGQYF. The CDR3, as DNA: TGTGCCAGCAGTTTATATACCACTCAGGGGACAGGGATCGGGCAGTACTTC.

The DNA of the CDR3 is TGTGCCAGTAGTTTATCTTTCAGGACCTACGAGCAGTACTTC. Amino acid sequence: CASSLSFRTYEQYF. V gene TRBV19 combines with J gene TRBJ2-7; D not resolved. Trimming cost V 5 bases and J 2 bases, with 13 bases left between them. The CDR3 totals 14 residues. The V gene's germline CDR1 is LNHDA and CDR2 SQIVND (reference sequence).